These 2 T cell receptor beta chains were all obtained from the same sample, sequenced in a study of blood T cell repertoires in COVID-19. Sequencing was performed with immunoSEQ multiplex PCR; in TCRdb, only in-frame clones are kept and a portion is missing. There are roughly 76,000 clones in the sample; approximately 90% occur only once, and approximately 8.3% lies in the top ten. Sequenced material: peripheral blood. The origin of the receptors is a man aged 30 to 45 with acute or convalescent COVID-19.

The rearrangement joins TRBV28 to TRBJ1-1, with a weak D call TRBD1 (5 bases). V was shortened by 1 base and J by 0 bases, with 9 bases between the two germline ends. Per the germline V gene, CDR1 is MDHEN and CDR2 is SYDVKM. The CDR3 loop spans 15 amino acids. The CDR3 loop is CASSLSGIMNTEAFF. CDR3 bases: TGTGCCAGCAGTTTATCAGGGATTATGAACACTGAAGCTTTCTTT.

This clone occurred once. This chain uses TRBV6-5 with TRBJ1-6; D unclear. The CDR3 is 15 residues long. With 7 bases removed from V and 7 bases from J, the gap between germline ends came to 17 bases. In germline, CDR1 is MNHEY, CDR2 SVGAGI. CDR3 residues: CASNSQGLINSPLHF. CDR3 bases: TGTGCCAGCAACTCACAAGGACTAATAAATTCACCCCTCCACTTT.